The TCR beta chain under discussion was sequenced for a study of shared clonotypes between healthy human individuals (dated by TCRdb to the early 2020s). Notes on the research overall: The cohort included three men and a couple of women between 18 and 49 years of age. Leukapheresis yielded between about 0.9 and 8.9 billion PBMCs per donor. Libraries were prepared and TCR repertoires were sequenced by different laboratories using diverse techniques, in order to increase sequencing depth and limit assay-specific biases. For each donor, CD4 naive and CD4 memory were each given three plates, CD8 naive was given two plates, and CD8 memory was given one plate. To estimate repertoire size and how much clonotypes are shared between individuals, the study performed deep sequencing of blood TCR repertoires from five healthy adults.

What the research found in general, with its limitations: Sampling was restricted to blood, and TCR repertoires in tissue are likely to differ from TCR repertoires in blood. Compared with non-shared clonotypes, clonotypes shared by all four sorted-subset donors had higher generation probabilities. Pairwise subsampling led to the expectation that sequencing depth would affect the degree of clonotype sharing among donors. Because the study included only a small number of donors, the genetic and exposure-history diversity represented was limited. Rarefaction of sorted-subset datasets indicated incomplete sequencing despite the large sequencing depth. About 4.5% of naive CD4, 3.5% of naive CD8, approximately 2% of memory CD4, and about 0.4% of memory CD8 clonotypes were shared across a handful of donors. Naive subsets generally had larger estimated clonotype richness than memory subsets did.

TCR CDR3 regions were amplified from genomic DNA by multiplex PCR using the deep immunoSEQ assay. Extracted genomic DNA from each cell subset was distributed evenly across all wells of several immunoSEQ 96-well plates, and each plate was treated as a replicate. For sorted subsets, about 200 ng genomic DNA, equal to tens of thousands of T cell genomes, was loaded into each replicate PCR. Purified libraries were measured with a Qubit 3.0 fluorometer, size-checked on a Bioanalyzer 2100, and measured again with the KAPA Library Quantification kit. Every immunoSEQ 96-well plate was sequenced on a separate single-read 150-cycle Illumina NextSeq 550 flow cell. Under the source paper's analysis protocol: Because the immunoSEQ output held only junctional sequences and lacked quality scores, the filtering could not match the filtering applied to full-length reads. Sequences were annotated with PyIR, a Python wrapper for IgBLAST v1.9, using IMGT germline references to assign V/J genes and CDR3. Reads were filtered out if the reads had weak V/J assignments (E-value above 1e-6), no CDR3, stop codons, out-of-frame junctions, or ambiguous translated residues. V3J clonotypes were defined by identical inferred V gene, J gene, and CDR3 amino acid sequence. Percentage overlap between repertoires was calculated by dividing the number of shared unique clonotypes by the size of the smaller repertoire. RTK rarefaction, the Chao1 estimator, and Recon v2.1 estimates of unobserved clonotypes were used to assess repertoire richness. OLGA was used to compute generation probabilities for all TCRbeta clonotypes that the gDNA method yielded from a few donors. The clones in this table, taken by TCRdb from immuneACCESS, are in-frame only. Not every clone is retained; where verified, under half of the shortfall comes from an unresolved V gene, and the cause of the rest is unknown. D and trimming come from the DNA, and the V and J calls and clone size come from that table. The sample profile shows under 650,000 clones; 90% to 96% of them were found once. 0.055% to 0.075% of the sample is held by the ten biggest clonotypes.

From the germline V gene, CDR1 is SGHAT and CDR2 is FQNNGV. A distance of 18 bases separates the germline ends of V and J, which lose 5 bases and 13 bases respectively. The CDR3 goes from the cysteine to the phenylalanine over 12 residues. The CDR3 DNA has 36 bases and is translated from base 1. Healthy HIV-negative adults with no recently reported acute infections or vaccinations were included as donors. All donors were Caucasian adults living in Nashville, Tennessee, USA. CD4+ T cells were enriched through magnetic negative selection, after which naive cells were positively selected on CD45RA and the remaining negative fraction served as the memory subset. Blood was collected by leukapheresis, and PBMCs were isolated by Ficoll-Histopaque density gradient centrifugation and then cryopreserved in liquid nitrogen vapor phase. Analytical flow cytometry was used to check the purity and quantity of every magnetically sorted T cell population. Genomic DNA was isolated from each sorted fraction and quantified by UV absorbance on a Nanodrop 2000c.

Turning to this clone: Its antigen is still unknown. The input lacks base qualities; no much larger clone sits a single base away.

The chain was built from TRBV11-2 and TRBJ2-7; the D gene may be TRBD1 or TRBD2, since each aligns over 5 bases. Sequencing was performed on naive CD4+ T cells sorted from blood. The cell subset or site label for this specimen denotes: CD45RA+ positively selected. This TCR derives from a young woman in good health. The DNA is TGTGCCAGCAGCAAGGGAACCGGGACGGATTACTTC. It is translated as CASSKGTGTDYF.